The sequence of this TCR beta chain was determined in a study of blood T cell repertoires in COVID-19. Study-level background: Samples taken during acute and convalescent COVID-19 were collected in the United States, Italy and Spain. T cells, B-cell-depleted T cells, or PBMCs provided the cDNA or gDNA that served as material.

Seattle's enrolled individuals joined amid active infection and were then monitored longitudinally. Authors' data handling: Researchers report that nucleated cell counts were estimated from reference gene primer amplification. Sequenced by immunoSEQ multiplex PCR; TCRdb stores in-frame clones only, minus some. D and trimming were read from the DNA, whereas the V and J calls and clone size are those reported in that table. The table includes some 250,000 clones, around 81% detected once. Trimming removed 2 bases at V and 1 base at J, with 11 bases between. The CDR3 spans 15 residues. Germline V CDR1 and CDR2: SGHTA, FQGNSA.

The clonotype originates from a woman aged 80 or older with COVID-19, enrolled during active disease. The rearrangement links TRBV7-2 to TRBJ2-5, with a possible D match to TRBD2 (5 bases). Sequencing was carried out using peripheral blood. The CDR3 spells CASSLLPGVQETQYF. The CDR3 bases are TGTGCCAGCAGCTTATTGCCCGGGGTCCAAGAGACCCAGTACTTC. The variable domain in full, with the rest retrieved from reference TRBV7-2 and TRBJ2-5, is GAGVSQSPSNKVTEKGKDVELRCDPISGHTALYWYRQSLGQGLEFLIYFQGNSAPDKSGLPSDRFSAERTGGSVSTLTIQRTQQEDSAVYLCASSLLPGVQETQYFGPGTRLLVL.